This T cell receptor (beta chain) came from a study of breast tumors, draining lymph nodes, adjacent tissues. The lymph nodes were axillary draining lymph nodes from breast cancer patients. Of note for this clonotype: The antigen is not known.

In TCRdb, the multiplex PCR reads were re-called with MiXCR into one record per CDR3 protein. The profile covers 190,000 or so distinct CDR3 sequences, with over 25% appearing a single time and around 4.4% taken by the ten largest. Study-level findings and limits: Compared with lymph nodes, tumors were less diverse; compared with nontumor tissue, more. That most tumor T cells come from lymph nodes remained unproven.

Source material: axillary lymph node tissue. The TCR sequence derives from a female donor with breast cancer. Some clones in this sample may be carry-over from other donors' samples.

CDR3 in DNA: TGTGCCAGCAGTTTCTCCCCACTAGCGGGAGGAGGGTTGCCAAAAAACATTCAGTACTTC. Residues: CASSFSPLAGGGLPKNIQYF. This sequence joins TRBV27 and TRBJ2-4, with 12 bases matching TRBD2. The CDR3 contains 20 residues. Trimming at V came to 3 bases and at J to 4 bases, leaving 16 bases not matched to a gene. Germline CDR1 and CDR2: MNHEY and SMNVEV (reference sequence).